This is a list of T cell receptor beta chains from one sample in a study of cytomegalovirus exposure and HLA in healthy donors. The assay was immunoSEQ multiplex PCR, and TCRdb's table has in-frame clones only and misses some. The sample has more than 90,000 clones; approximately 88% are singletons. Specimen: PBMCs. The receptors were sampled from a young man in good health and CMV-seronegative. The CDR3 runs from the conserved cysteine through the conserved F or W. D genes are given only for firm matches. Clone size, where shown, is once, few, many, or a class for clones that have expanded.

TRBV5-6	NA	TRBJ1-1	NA	TGTGCCAGCAGCTTGCGAGGGACTGAAGCTTTCTTT	CASSLRGTEAFF
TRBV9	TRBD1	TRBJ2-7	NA	TGTGCCAGCAGCACCCGGACAGGGGATTACGAGCAGTACTTC	CASSTRTGDYEQYF
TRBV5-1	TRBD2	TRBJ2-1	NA	TGCGCCAGCAGCATGACTAGCGGGAGACGCAGCAATGAGCAGTTCTTC	CASSMTSGRRSNEQFF
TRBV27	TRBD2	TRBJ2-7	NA	TGTGGGAGTGGCGTCCTGACGGTGACTAGCGGGAGGAGCGAGCAGTACTTC	CGSGVLTVTSGRSEQYF
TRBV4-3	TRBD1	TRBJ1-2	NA	TGCGCCAGCAGCCAAGCTGTTTCAGGGGGCGACGGCTACACCTTC	CASSQAVSGGDGYTF
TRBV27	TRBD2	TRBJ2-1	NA	TGTGCCAGCAGAGACGGGGGGGCCTACAATGAGCAGTTCTTC	CASRDGGAYNEQFF
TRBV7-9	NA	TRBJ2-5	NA	TGTGCCAGCAGAAAGGGGTTGCAACAAGAGGCCCAGTACTTC	CASRKGLQQEAQYF
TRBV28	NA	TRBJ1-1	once	TGTGCCAGCAGCCGGGGGGGGAACACTGAAGCTTTCTTT	CASSRGGNTEAFF
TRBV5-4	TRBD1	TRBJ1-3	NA	TGTGCCAGCAGCTCAGGGGGACAGGGCGGTGGAAACACCATATATTTT	CASSSGGQGGGNTIYF
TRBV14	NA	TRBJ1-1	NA	TGTGCCAGCAGCCAAGATGGGGCAGGACAGAACACTGAAGCTTTCTTT	CASSQDGAGQNTEAFF
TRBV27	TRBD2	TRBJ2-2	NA	TGTGCCAGCAGTTGGGCTAGCGGGGGGGCCGGGGAGCTGTTTTTT	CASSWASGGAGELFF
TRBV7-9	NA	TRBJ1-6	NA	TGTGCCAGCAGCTTAGCCAGTATAAACGTTTCACCCCTCCACTTT	CASSLASINVSPLHF
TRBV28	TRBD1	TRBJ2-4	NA	TGTGCCAGCAGAACAGGGGACAGTCAAAACATTCAGTACTTC	CASRTGDSQNIQYF
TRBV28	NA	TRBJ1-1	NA	TGTGCCAGCAGGGGACAACTTAACACTGAAGCTTTCTTT	CASRGQLNTEAFF
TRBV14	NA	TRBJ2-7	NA	TGTGCCAGCAGCCAGCTTGACAGCCAATCCTACGAGCAGTACTTC	CASSQLDSQSYEQYF
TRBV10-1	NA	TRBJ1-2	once	TGCGCCAGCAGTAAGCGGCCGGCTGCGGGATTCGGTGAGTGCGGCTACACCTTC	CASSKRPAAGFGECGYTF
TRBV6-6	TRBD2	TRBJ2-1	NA	TGTGCCAGCAGTTACTCGACCGGGGGGGCCTCCAATGAGCAGTTCTTC	CASSYSTGGASNEQFF
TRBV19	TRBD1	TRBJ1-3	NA	TGTGCCAGTAGGCTAAACACAGGGGGCACCCCGAGCTCTGGAAACACCATATATTTT	CASRLNTGGTPSSGNTIYF
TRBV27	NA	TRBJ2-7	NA	TGTGCCAGCAGTTCGGGACAAATCTTTGGTCGGAATGTCGGGCAGTACTTC	CASSSGQIFGRNVGQYF
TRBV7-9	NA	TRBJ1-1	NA	TGTGCCAGCAGCTTAGTTGGGTCTGGGGAGGGCACTGAAGCTTTCTTT	CASSLVGSGEGTEAFF
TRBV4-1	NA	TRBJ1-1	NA	TGCGCCAGCAGCCAAGTCCCGGGAGGTTCGGCTGAAGCTTTCTTT	CASSQVPGGSAEAFF
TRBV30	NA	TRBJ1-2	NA	TGTGCCTGGACGAGTCGAGGGAACTATGGCTACACCTTC	CAWTSRGNYGYTF
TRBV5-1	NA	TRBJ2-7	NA	TGCGCCAGCAGCTTGTCGGGATACGAGCAGTACTTC	CASSLSGYEQYF
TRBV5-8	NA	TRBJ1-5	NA	TGTGCCAGCAGCTCGCAGGGTTTTCAGCCCCAGCATTTT	CASSSQGFQPQHF
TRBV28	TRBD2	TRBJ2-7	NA	TGTGCCAGCAGTGTCTCCAGCGGGAGGTGGTACGAGCAGTACTTC	CASSVSSGRWYEQYF
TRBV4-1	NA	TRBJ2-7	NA	TGCGCCAGCAGCCAAGGGAGTTTTGCCTCCTACGAGCAGTACTTC	CASSQGSFASYEQYF
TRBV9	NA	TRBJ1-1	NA	TGTGCCAGCAGCGTAGGCCCAGGGGACACTGAAGCTTTCTTT	CASSVGPGDTEAFF
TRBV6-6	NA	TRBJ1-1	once	TGTGCCAGCTACGGGGGGGCGAACACTGAAGCTTTCTTT	CASYGGANTEAFF
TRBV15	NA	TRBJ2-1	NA	TGTGCCACCAGCAGAGATACTAACACTGGTGAGCAGTTCTTC	CATSRDTNTGEQFF
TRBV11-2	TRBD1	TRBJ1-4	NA	TGTGCCAGCAGCTTAGACGGGACAGGGGTCAAGGAAAAACTGTTTTTT	CASSLDGTGVKEKLFF
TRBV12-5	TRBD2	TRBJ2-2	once	TGTGCTAGTGGCCCCATAGCGGGAGGATTTAGGACCGGGGAGCTGTTTTTT	CASGPIAGGFRTGELFF
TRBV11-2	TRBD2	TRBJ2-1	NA	TGTGCCAGCAGCGCGGGGCATCTAGCGGGAGTCAATGAGCAGTTCTTC	CASSAGHLAGVNEQFF
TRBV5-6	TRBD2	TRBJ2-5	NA	TGTGCCAGCAGCTTGAGGGGGAGCCGGACTAGCTTCCACCGGGAGACCCAGTACTTC	CASSLRGSRTSFHRETQYF
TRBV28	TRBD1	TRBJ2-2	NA	TGTGCCAGCAGTTTCACTGGACAGGTCGACACCGGGGAGCTGTTTTTT	CASSFTGQVDTGELFF
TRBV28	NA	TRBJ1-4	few	TGTGCCAGCAGTGTACAGGGTTTGAATGAAAAACTGTTTTTT	CASSVQGLNEKLFF
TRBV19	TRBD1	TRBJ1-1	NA	TGTGCCAGTAGGCCCGGGACAGAGTTGAGAGCTTTCTTT	CASRPGTELRAFF
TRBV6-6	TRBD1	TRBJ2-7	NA	TGTGCCAGCAGTCCGGGACAGCTTCTTCCTTTCGAGCAGTACTTC	CASSPGQLLPFEQYF
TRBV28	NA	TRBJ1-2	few	TGTGCCAGCAGGCCCGGGGCGGGAGCTAACTATGGCTACACCTTC	CASRPGAGANYGYTF
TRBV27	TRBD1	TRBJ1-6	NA	TGTGCCAGCAGTTTATGGGGACAGGGTAGCTCACCCCTCCACTTT	CASSLWGQGSSPLHF
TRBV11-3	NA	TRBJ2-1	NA	TGTGCCAGCAGCTTAGATCCTTGGGCGTCCTACAATGAGCAGTTCTTC	CASSLDPWASYNEQFF